The 20 T cell receptor beta chains below were found in one sample sequenced in a study of blood T cells in healthy people across ages. The second PCR ran about 6 to 11 cycles with a sample-barcoded 5' primer and J-beta primers. TCRdb fed the 5' RACE reads into MiXCR, producing one record per CDR3 protein. Altogether some 790,000 distinct CDR3 sequences are present, roughly 26% being singletons, with the ten largest covering roughly a sixth. Sequenced: blood. These TCRs come from a woman of 80 years or more in good health.

This clonotype occurred a few times. V usage is TRBV4-3 and J usage is TRBJ2-3; D remains ambiguous. V was shortened by 1 base and J by 4 bases, with 24 bases between the two germline ends. From germline, CDR1 is LGHNA and CDR2 YSLEER. The CDR3 totals 19 residues. CDR3 region: CASSQVPFPPAKGPDTQYF. The CDR3 DNA sequence: TGCGCCAGCAGCCAAGTTCCCTTTCCACCGGCTAAGGGCCCAGATACGCAGTATTTT.

This clonotype was detected once. A read error may explain this, as a much larger clone is one base away. The V call is TRBV5-1, the J call TRBJ2-2; 8 bases are shared with TRBD2. This CDR3 region has 15 residues. Germline V gene data show CDR1 as SGHRS and CDR2 as YFSETQ. CDR3 nucleotides: TGCGCCAGCAGAGATAGCGGGGTTAACACCGGGGAGCGGTTTTTT. Amino acids: CASRDSGVNTGERFF. The full variable domain, in which reference TRBV5-1 and TRBJ2-2 provide the parts outside the CDR3, is KAGVTQTPRYLIKTRGQQVTLSCSPISGHRSVSWYQQTPGQGLQFLFEYFSETQRNKGNFPGRFSGRQFSNSRSEMNVSTLELGDSALYLCASRDSGVNTGERFFGEGSRLTVL.

The chain recombines TRBV7-2 with TRBJ1-4; D is undetermined. V dropped 2 bases and J dropped 0 bases, with 7 bases sitting between them. Germline V gene sequence: CDR1 SGHTA, CDR2 FQGNSA. There are 15 residues in the CDR3. The CDR3 reads CASSLYRATNEKLFF. The CDR3, as DNA: TGTGCCAGCAGCTTATATCGGGCAACTAATGAAAAACTGTTTTTT.

This clonotype was detected ten times or more. The V and J genes are TRBV4-2 and TRBJ2-3; 9 bases fit TRBD2. The V and J ends lost 0 bases and 3 bases, in that order; junction bases with no gene match: 7. The CDR3 sequence is 17 residues long. Germline CDR1 is LGHNA and CDR2 is YNFKEQ. The CDR3 is CASSQDLAGGATDTQYF. The CDR3, as DNA: TGTGCCAGCAGCCAAGATTTGGCGGGGGGGGCGACAGATACGCAGTATTTT.

Regarding this clonotype: An end of the junction differs from the germline gene, which may be a read error. The chain joins TRBV7-2 to TRBJ1-5; 7 nucleotides align to TRBD1. The CDR3 runs 16 residues. Germline V lookup: CDR1 SGHTA, CDR2 FQGNSA. The CDR3 DNA sequence: TGTGCCGGCAGCTCCACTCAGACAGGGAGTGGAGGGCCCCAGCATTTT. It yields the protein CAGSSTQTGSGGPQHF.

The chain is built from TRBV5-1 and TRBJ2-7; D may be TRBD1 or TRBD2 (5 bases each). The germline V gene has CDR1 SGHRS and CDR2 YFSETQ. Trimming shortened V by 5 bases and J by 2 bases, and 14 bases separated the two germline ends. There are 14 residues in the CDR3. Here the CDR3 DNA reads TGCGCCAGCAGTTACCCGGGACGGACCTACGAGCAGTACTTC. Amino acid sequence: CASSYPGRTYEQYF.

This clonotype showed up many times. V is TRBV6-5 and J is TRBJ2-1; 8 bases map to TRBD1. CDR1 and CDR2 (germline): MNHEY, SVGAGI. V gave up 2 bases and J gave up 6 bases; unmatched junction bases: 3. The CDR3 is 14 residues long. The CDR3, as DNA: TGTGCCAGCAGTTACGACAGGGGAGGCAATGAGCAGTTCTTC. It is translated as CASSYDRGGNEQFF.

In the case of this clonotype: A much larger clone lies one base from this, so it may be a read error. This chain links TRBV12-3 or TRBV12-4 with TRBJ2-1; 7 nucleotides align to TRBD1. The J call may be wrong; the DNA end is better matched by TRBJ2-7. The CDR3 consists of 17 residues. This CDR3 reads CASSLVIGQGENNEQYF. The CDR3 DNA follows: TGTGCCAGCAGTTTGGTAATCGGGCAGGGGGAAAACAATGAGCAGTACTTC.

This clonotype was found a few times. The rearrangement links TRBV5-6 to TRBJ1-2, with D hard to call. The length of the CDR3 is 14 residues. Per germline, CDR1 SGHDT and CDR2 YYEEEE. The germline V and J ends were trimmed by 4 bases and 7 bases, with 17 bases remaining between them. The chain's CDR3 is CASSPQGLAGGYTF. The CDR3 DNA reads TGTGCCAGCAGCCCCCAAGGCCTAGCAGGTGGCTACACCTTC.

This clonotype came up many times. In DNA, the CDR3 is TGTGCCAGCCGAGGACCGGGGGCGAGCTACACCTTC. Amino acid sequence: CASRGPGASYTF. The chain recombines TRBV12-3 or TRBV12-4 with TRBJ1-2; D possibly corresponds to TRBD1 (6 bases). The CDR3 covers 12 residues. Between the trimmed V and J ends, which lost 8 bases and 9 bases, there was a span of 16 bases.

This clonotype was found many times. The chain carries TRBV5-1 and TRBJ2-5, with D perhaps TRBD1 or TRBD2 (5 bases each). The CDR3 is 15 residues long. Trimming cost V 5 bases and J 11 bases, with 25 bases left between them. Germline lookup yields CDR1 SGHRS and CDR2 YFSETQ. CDR3 nucleotide sequence: TGCGCCAGCAGTCCCACCGGGACCACATACAATGAGCAGTACTTC. Protein product: CASSPTGTTYNEQYF.

The sample holds many counts of this clonotype. The chain is built from TRBV11-2 and TRBJ2-3, with D perhaps TRBD1 or TRBD2 (5 bases each). Germline CDR1 SGHAT, CDR2 FQNNGV. CDR3 length: 17 residues. Trimming removed 4 bases from V and 1 base from J, with 18 bases in between. The CDR3 bases are TGTGCCAGCAGCTCGCAGGGACGTGAGAGGCGCACAGATACGCAGTATTTT. It is translated as CASSSQGRERRTDTQYF.

This clonotype was seen only a few times. The chain has TRBV20-1 and TRBJ2-2, with TRBD2 matching 7 bases. V was pared by 6 bases and J by 1 base, with 2 bases of the junction left unmatched. Germline loops: CDR1 DFQATT, CDR2 SNEGSKA (reference sequence). This CDR3 has 13 amino acids. The CDR3 bases are TGCAGTGCGACGGGGGGGAACACCGGGGAGCTGTTTTTT. Translation gives CSATGGNTGELFF.

This clonotype appeared many times. The genes are TRBV6-2 or TRBV6-3 and TRBJ1-5, with 10 bases matching TRBD1. The CDR3 totals 17 residues. The V gene end was trimmed by 2 bases and the J gene end by 1 base; junction bases not matched to a gene: 5. Germline CDR1 is MNHEY and CDR2 is SVGEGT. The CDR3 loop reads CASSYPGTGESNQPQHF. In DNA, the CDR3 is TGTGCCAGCAGTTACCCAGGGACAGGGGAAAGCAATCAGCCCCAGCATTTT.

The chain uses TRBV7-6 and TRBJ2-6, with TRBD2 matching 8 bases. The V gene end was trimmed by 3 bases and the J gene end by 0 bases; junction bases not matched to a gene: 4. The length of the CDR3 is 17 residues. Per the germline V gene, CDR1 is SGHVS and CDR2 is FNYEAQ. The CDR3 bases are TGTGCCAGCAGCTTCCGGGGGGGATTCTCTGGGGCCAACGTCCTGACTTTC. This gives the protein CASSFRGGFSGANVLTF.

For this clonotype: It may be a read error: a sequence one base away is much more abundant. The chain combines TRBV20-1 with TRBJ2-1, with D perhaps assigned TRBD1 or TRBD2 (5 bases each). Germline assignment: CDR1 DFQATT and CDR2 SNEGSKA (reference sequence). This CDR3 is 15 amino acids long. Trimming removed 6 bases from V and 4 bases from J, with 19 bases in between. The CDR3 nucleotides are TGCAGTGCCGACCCGGACGGGGCGCCTTACAATGAGCAGTTCTTC. It translates to CSADPDGAPYNEQFF.

This clonotype was counted only a few times. The chain links TRBV20-1 to TRBJ2-2, with no clear D. Between the trimmed V and J ends, which lost 3 bases and 6 bases, there was a span of 11 bases. The length of the CDR3 is 13 residues. Germline lookup yields CDR1 DFQATT and CDR2 SNEGSKA (reference sequence). CDR3: CSASGPVAGELFF. The CDR3, as DNA: TGCAGTGCTAGCGGCCCGGTGGCCGGGGAGCTGTTTTTT.

A few counts support this clonotype. The genes are TRBV5-5 and TRBJ1-3; D call uncertain. Germline-derived CDR1 and CDR2 are SGHKS and YYEKEE (reference sequence). CDR3 size: 16 residues. Trimming took off 0 bases at V and 0 bases at J, with 10 bases between the two ends. Written as DNA, the CDR3 is TGTGCCAGCAGCTTGGGACTTTCGACCTCTGGAAACACCATATATTTT. Amino acids: CASSLGLSTSGNTIYF.

This clonotype was seen ten or more times. The chain employs TRBV3-1 and TRBJ2-5; D gene ambiguous. Looked up from germline, CDR1 is LGHDT and CDR2 is YNNKEL (reference sequence). CDR3 length equals 15 residues. Trimming took off 2 bases at V and 2 bases at J, with 12 bases between the two ends. CDR3 sequence: CASSQNPGRQETQYF. DNA for the CDR3: TGTGCCAGCAGCCAAAACCCTGGACGGCAAGAGACCCAGTACTTC.

This chain uses TRBV9 with TRBJ2-5; D is perhaps TRBD2 (5 bases). Germline loops: CDR1 SGDLS, CDR2 YYNGEE. Trimming stripped 0 bases from V and 11 bases from J, with 20 bases between. The CDR3 has 15 residues. The CDR3 coding sequence is TGTGCCAGCAGCGTAGGAGTAGCGAAGTACAATGAGCAGTACTTC. Protein product: CASSVGVAKYNEQYF. The full variable domain, its missing parts supplied by reference TRBV9 and TRBJ2-5, is DSGVTQTPKHLITATGQRVTLRCSPRSGDLSVYWYQQSLDQGLQFLIQYYNGEERAKGNILERFSAQQFPDLHSELNLSSLELGDSALYFCASSVGVAKYNEQYFGPGTRLLVL.